This T cell receptor (beta chain) was recorded in a study of technical replicates of blood from a few donors. TCRdb's table, derived via immunoSEQ multiplex PCR, lists solely in-frame clones and lacks some. The data contain about 14,000 clones, about 82% of them singletons. Germline trimming cut 5 bases from V and 5 bases from J; bases unmatched to any gene: 10. The germline gives CDR1 SEHNR, CDR2 FQNEAQ (reference sequence). The CDR3 is 15 amino acids. The material sequenced was PBMCs. The TCR comes from a human donor in good health. This chain connects TRBV7-9 to TRBJ2-5, with 8 bases aligning to TRBD2. CDR3 bases: TGTGCCAGCAGCATGAACGGGAGGGCGGAGGAGACCCAGTACTTC. This gives the protein CASSMNGRAEETQYF.